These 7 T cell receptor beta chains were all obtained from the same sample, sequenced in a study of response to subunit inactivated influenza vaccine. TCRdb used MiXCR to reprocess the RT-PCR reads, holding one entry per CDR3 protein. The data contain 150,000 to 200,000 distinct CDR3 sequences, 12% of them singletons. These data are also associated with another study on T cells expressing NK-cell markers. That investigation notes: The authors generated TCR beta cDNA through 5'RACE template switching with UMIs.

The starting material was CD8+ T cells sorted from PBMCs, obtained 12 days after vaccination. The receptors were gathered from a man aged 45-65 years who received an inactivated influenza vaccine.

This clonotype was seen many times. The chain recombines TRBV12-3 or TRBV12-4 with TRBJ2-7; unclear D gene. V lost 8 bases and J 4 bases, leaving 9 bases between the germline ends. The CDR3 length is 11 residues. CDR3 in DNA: TGTGCCAGCGGCATTCGATACGAGCAGTACTTC. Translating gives CASGIRYEQYF.

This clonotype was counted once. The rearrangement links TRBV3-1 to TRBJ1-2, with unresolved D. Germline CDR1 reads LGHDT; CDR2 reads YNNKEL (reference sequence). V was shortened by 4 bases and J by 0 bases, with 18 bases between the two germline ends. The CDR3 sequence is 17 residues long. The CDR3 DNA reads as TGTGCCAGCAGCCGGGTCACCGATAACGAGGCTAACTATGGCTACACCTTC. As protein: CASSRVTDNEANYGYTF.

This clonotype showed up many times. The CDR3 region is CSVIEDPGELFF. CDR3 coding DNA: TGCAGCGTGATTGAGGACCCCGGGGAGCTGTTTTTT. This chain joins TRBV29-1 and TRBJ2-2, with D uncertain. The germline V and J ends were trimmed by 6 bases and 6 bases, with 11 bases remaining between them. The CDR3 runs 12 residues. Germline V gives CDR1 SQVTM, CDR2 ANQGSEA.

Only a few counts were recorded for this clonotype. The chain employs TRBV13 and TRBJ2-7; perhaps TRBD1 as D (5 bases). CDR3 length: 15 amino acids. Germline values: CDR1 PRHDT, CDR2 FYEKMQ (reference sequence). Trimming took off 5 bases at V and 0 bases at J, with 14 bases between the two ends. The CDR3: CASSPPTEISYEQYF. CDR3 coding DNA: TGTGCCAGCAGCCCCCCGACAGAAATCTCCTACGAGCAGTACTTC.

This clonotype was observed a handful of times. The CDR3 nucleotides read TGTGCCAGCAGCTTGGAACTAGCGGGGGCCGGGGATACGCAGTATTTT. It specifies CASSLELAGAGDTQYF. The rearrangement uses TRBV5-6 and TRBJ2-3, with 11 bases fitting TRBD2. This CDR3 comprises 16 residues. Germline V lookup: CDR1 SGHDT, CDR2 YYEEEE. With V trimmed by 0 bases and J by 6 bases, 6 bases remained unmatched.

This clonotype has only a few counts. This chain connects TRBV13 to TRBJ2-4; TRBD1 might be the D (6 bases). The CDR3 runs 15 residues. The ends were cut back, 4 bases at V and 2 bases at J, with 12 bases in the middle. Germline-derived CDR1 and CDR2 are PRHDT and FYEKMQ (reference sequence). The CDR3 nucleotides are TGTGCCAGCAGCTCCTGGACAGTGTCCAAAAACATTCAGTACTTC. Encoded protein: CASSSWTVSKNIQYF.

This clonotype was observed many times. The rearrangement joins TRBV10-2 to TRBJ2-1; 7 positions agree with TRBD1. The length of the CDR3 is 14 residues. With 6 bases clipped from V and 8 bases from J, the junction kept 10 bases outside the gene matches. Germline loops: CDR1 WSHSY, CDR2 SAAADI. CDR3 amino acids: CASSKLDRLDEQFF. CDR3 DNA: TGCGCCAGCAGCAAATTGGACAGGCTGGATGAGCAGTTCTTC.